The clone carrying this T cell receptor beta chain appeared once. In the original workflow: By means of reference gene primer amplification, nucleated cell counts were estimated. Measured with immunoSEQ multiplex PCR; TCRdb has only the in-frame clones, and not every one. V and J calls and clone size follow that table, whereas D and trimming were derived from the DNA. This table holds about 52,000 clones, approximately 90% found once. The sample is drawn from a study of blood T cell repertoires in COVID-19. In the study overall: Whether acute or convalescent, the COVID-19 samples came from the United States, Italy and Spain.

This CDR3 region has 10 residues. Germline CDR1 DFQATT, CDR2 SNEGSKA (reference sequence). Trimming removed 4 bases at V and 7 bases at J, with 7 bases between. The sample taken for sequencing was peripheral blood. This clonotype was sampled from a man between 65 and 85 years old with acute or convalescent COVID-19. The rearrangement links TRBV20-1 to TRBJ1-2, with a possible D match to TRBD1 (6 bases). The DNA for the CDR3 is TGCAGTGCTACCAGGGGTGGCTACACCTTC. Residues: CSATRGGYTF.